Here is one T cell receptor (beta chain) with its context. Relative to the germline gene, one junction end is altered; a read error may explain this. The CDR3 loop spans 14 amino acids. Germline V lookup: CDR1 LNHDA, CDR2 SQIVND (reference sequence). The sample is drawn from a study of blood T cell repertoires in COVID-19. On the study more broadly: Sites across the United States, Italy and Spain contributed samples from acute and convalescent COVID-19. T cells, B-cell-depleted T cells, or PBMCs supplied cDNA or gDNA.

In the original workflow: Using reference gene primer amplification, nucleated cell counts were estimated. Sequencing used immunoSEQ multiplex PCR; TCRdb keeps in-frame clones, though not all of them. V, J and clone size derive from that table, while D and trimming were established from the DNA sequence. Seen here are approximately 91,000 clones, about 90% observed once, and the top ten hold about 4.2%. The TCR was taken from a man in his 70s with acute or convalescent COVID-19. The chain combines TRBV19 with TRBJ1-5; D gene uncertain. The sequenced sample consisted of peripheral blood. The CDR3 DNA follows: TGTGCCAGTACCAATCCGCAGTTCAATCGGCCCCAGCATTTT. Encoded protein: CASTNPQFNRPQHF.